The T cell receptor beta chain described here comes from a study of T cell responses to AZD1222 COVID-19 vaccine. Germline CDR1 and CDR2: SGHDT and YYEEEE. CDR3 length: 16 amino acids. Trimming removed 1 base from V and 0 bases from J, with 11 bases in between. Generated by immunoSEQ multiplex PCR, the TCRdb table keeps only in-frame clones and is missing some. The sample contains 150,000 or so clones, about 90% of which appear only once. The study, taken as a whole, reports: Recipients of two AZD1222 doses showed rising Spike-specific TCR breadth and depth.

Concerning this clone: No antigen is known for it.

This clonotype originated in an adult who received the AZD1222 COVID-19 vaccine. The chain carries TRBV5-6 and TRBJ1-5, with D possibly matching TRBD1 (5 bases). The input for sequencing was peripheral blood, taken 28 days after the second AZD1222 dose. The CDR3 here is CASSLTGDYSNQPQHF. The CDR3 nucleotides read TGTGCCAGCAGCTTGACAGGAGACTATAGCAATCAGCCCCAGCATTTT.